Presented here are 17 T cell receptor beta chains from one specimen sequenced in a study of blood T cell repertoires in COVID-19. Clones were read by immunoSEQ multiplex PCR, and TCRdb kept only the in-frame ones, dropping some. Seen here are about 43,000 clones, over 80% observed once, and the top ten hold approximately 15%. The sequencing sample was made of peripheral blood. The source is a man in his sixties with active COVID-19.

V is TRBV3-1 (or the pseudogene TRBV3-2) and J is TRBJ2-1; the match to TRBD2 covers 8 bases. Germline V gene lookup returns CDR1 LGHDT and CDR2 YNNKEL (reference sequence). The CDR3 runs to 16 residues. J was trimmed by 0 bases and V by 4 bases; bases with no gene match: 5. The CDR3 nucleotides read TGTGCCAGCAGCCGACGCGGGGGGCCCTCCTACAATGAGCAGTTCTTC. It encodes CASSRRGGPSYNEQFF.

The CDR3 here is CASSGKRGGALVSPLHF. The CDR3 DNA reads TGTGCCAGCAGCGGGAAGAGAGGGGGGGCGTTGGTATCACCCCTCCACTTT. The chain combines TRBV13 with TRBJ1-6, with TRBD1 as a possible D gene (6 bases). CDR3 length equals 17 residues. The ends were cut back, 5 bases at V and 10 bases at J, with 24 bases in the middle. Germline loops: CDR1 PRHDT, CDR2 FYEKMQ (reference sequence).

This clone was found a few times. CDR3 DNA sequence: TGTGCCAGCAACTGGGGGGATGAGCAGTTCTTC. It encodes CASNWGDEQFF. This chain links TRBV28 with TRBJ2-1, with D possibly matching TRBD2 (6 bases). Trimming took 7 bases from V and 8 from J, leaving 9 bases between them. CDR1 is MDHEN and CDR2 is SYDVKM in the germline V gene. CDR3 length: 11 residues.

This chain connects TRBV6-6 to TRBJ1-2, with TRBD1 matching over 9 bases. The CDR3 covers 14 residues. CDR1 and CDR2 from the germline V gene are MNHNY and SVGAGI (reference sequence). J gave up 4 bases and V 6 bases, and 6 bases lay outside the gene matches. The CDR3 region is CASRRGTGPYGYTF. Written as DNA, the CDR3 is TGTGCCAGCAGGAGGGGGACAGGGCCCTATGGCTACACCTTC.

The table lists this clone with a count of one. The chain uses TRBV24-1 and TRBJ1-5; the D gene is possibly TRBD1 (5 bases). The CDR3 totals 14 residues. V lost 5 bases and J lost 7, with 14 bases in between. Germline CDR1 is KGHDR and CDR2 is SFDVKD. The CDR3 region has the DNA TGTGCCACCAGTGGGTCCCAGGGCGAACAGCCCCAGCATTTT. This encodes CATSGSQGEQPQHF.

This chain connects TRBV3-1 (or the pseudogene TRBV3-2) to TRBJ1-6; a possible D gene is TRBD1 (5 bases). CDR3 length: 15 residues. Germline V gives CDR1 LGHDT, CDR2 YNNKEL (reference sequence). V was shortened by 1 base and J by 10 bases, with 14 bases between the two germline ends. CDR3 amino acids: CASSQATGKHSPLHF. The CDR3, as DNA: TGTGCCAGCAGCCAAGCTACAGGCAAACACTCACCCCTCCACTTT.

V usage is TRBV29-1 and J usage is TRBJ1-4; the D is unclear. This CDR3 has 12 residues. CDR1 SQVTM and CDR2 ANQGSEA come from the germline V gene. Deletions cut 7 bases from V and 8 bases from J, with 14 bases between. CDR3 residues: CSARTPGEKLFF. The CDR3, as DNA: TGCAGCGCTAGGACTCCGGGCGAAAAACTGTTTTTT.

This rearrangement joins TRBV27 to TRBJ2-1; perhaps TRBD2 as D (6 bases). Germline CDR1 is MNHEY and CDR2 is SMNVEV (reference sequence). Trimming took off 6 bases at V and 7 bases at J, with 13 bases between the two ends. This CDR3 is built from 13 residues. CDR3 sequence: CASRREFRNEQFF. CDR3 nucleotides: TGTGCCAGCAGGCGGGAATTCAGGAATGAGCAGTTCTTC.

V gene TRBV6-1 combines with J gene TRBJ1-2, with 10 bases identical to TRBD1. In germline, CDR1 is MNHNS, CDR2 SASEGT. Trimming took 8 bases from V and 0 from J; bases not matched to a gene: 15. The CDR3 runs to 18 residues. The CDR3 nucleotides read TGTGCCAGCTGTGCCAGGAGGGGACAGGGGATCACTAACTATGGCTACACCTTC. The encoded protein is CASCARRGQGITNYGYTF.

The CDR3, as DNA: TGTGCCAGCAGCCCGCCCCGCCGAGACAGGGACTATGGCTACACCTTC. It is translated as CASSPPRRDRDYGYTF. This chain connects TRBV5-4 to TRBJ1-2; 7 bases agree with TRBD1. There are 16 residues in the CDR3. The V gene end was trimmed by 4 bases and the J gene end by 3 bases; junction bases not matched to a gene: 12. CDR1 is SGHNT, CDR2 YYREEE, per germline (reference sequence).

This sequence joins TRBV7-2 and TRBJ1-4, with 9 bases aligning to TRBD1. The V and J ends lost 2 bases and 3 bases, in that order; junction bases with no gene match: 4. This CDR3 is 16 amino acids long. Germline V gives CDR1 SGHTA, CDR2 FQGNSA. CDR3 nucleotides: TGTGCCAGCAGCTTACTCCGGGACAGGGCTAATGAAAAACTGTTTTTT. As protein: CASSLLRDRANEKLFF.

To note about this clone: One junction end disagrees with the germline gene, perhaps due to a read error. V and J are TRBV11-3 and TRBJ2-2, with TRBD2 matching 13 bases. Germline CDR1 SGHNT, CDR2 YENEEA. The CDR3 covers 14 residues. CDR3 sequence reads: CASGTSGRGGQLFF. The CDR3 DNA reads as TGTGCCAGCGGTACTAGCGGGAGGGGCGGGCAGCTGTTTTTT.

The chain combines TRBV7-9 with TRBJ2-7; 9 nucleotides match TRBD1. CDR1 and CDR2 from the germline V gene are SEHNR and FQNEAQ (reference sequence). V shed 5 bases and J 3 bases; nucleotides not matched to a gene: 5. This CDR3 has 14 residues. The CDR3 sequence: CASSRRDRVYEQYF. CDR3 bases: TGTGCCAGCAGCCGCCGGGACAGGGTCTACGAGCAGTACTTC.

This chain connects TRBV27 to TRBJ1-2; possible D gene TRBD1, 5 bases. Germline CDR1 is MNHEY and CDR2 is SMNVEV (reference sequence). There are 16 residues in the CDR3. The germline V and J ends were trimmed by 5 bases and 7 bases, with 23 bases remaining between them. The CDR3: CASSPRARVPWVGYTF. DNA of the CDR3: TGTGCCAGCAGTCCCCGGGCCAGGGTCCCCTGGGTTGGCTACACCTTC.

The chain uses TRBV18 and TRBJ1-1; D is uncertain. The CDR3 covers 15 residues. Germline V gene lookup returns CDR1 KGHSH and CDR2 LQKENI. V was trimmed by 1 base and J by 1 base, leaving 10 bases between them. CDR3 in amino acids: CASSPLVPGNTEAFF. The CDR3 DNA sequence: TGTGCCAGCTCACCACTTGTCCCGGGGAACACTGAAGCTTTCTTT.

V is TRBV5-1 and J is TRBJ2-7; 15 positions match TRBD2. Trimming at V came to 0 bases and at J to 6 bases, leaving 10 bases not matched to a gene. Germline CDR1 reads SGHRS; CDR2 reads YFSETQ. CDR3 length: 18 amino acids. The CDR3 here is CASSLVGLAGGPSSEQYF. The CDR3 coding sequence is TGCGCCAGCAGCTTGGTTGGACTAGCGGGAGGGCCCAGCTCCGAGCAGTACTTC. Using reference TRBV5-1 and TRBJ2-7 for the parts outside the CDR3, the full variable domain is KAGVTQTPRYLIKTRGQQVTLSCSPISGHRSVSWYQQTPGQGLQFLFEYFSETQRNKGNFPGRFSGRQFSNSRSEMNVSTLELGDSALYLCASSLVGLAGGPSSEQYFGPGTRLTVT.

This sequence joins TRBV28 and TRBJ2-7; perhaps TRBD1 as D (5 bases). The CDR3 consists of 13 residues. The germline V and J ends were trimmed by 4 bases and 4 bases, with 11 bases remaining between them. Germline CDR1 and CDR2: MDHEN and SYDVKM. DNA for the CDR3: TGTGCCAGCAGTTCCCGACAGTCTTACGAGCAGTACTTC. It yields the protein CASSSRQSYEQYF.